This is a list of T cell receptor beta chains from one sample in a study of response to subunit inactivated influenza vaccine. One entry per CDR3 protein, called by TCRdb with MiXCR from the RT-PCR reads. The sample consists of 500,000 to 600,000 distinct CDR3 sequences, about 14% of them appearing once. The specimen comprised PBMCs from blood, sampled 11 to 12 days after vaccination. The receptor set was obtained from a man aged 45 to 65 who received an inactivated influenza vaccine. Each CDR3 is given with its conserved first and last residue. A D gene is named only where the DNA matches it firmly. Clone size is shown for a subset of rows, as once, few, many or a class of expanded clone.

v_call	d_call	clone_size	j_call	cdr3_nt	cdr3_aa
TRBV4-1	-	-	TRBJ1-2	TGCGCCAGCAGCCAAACCACAGAGACGCGCTACACCTTC	CASSQTTETRYTF
TRBV2	-	few	TRBJ1-2	TGTGCCAGCAGTGTTCGGGGGGCACAGAATGGCTACACCTTC	CASSVRGAQNGYTF
TRBV5-1	TRBD2	once	TRBJ2-1	TGCGCCAGCACCACACCGGGACTAGCTTACAATGAGCAGTTCTTC	CASTTPGLAYNEQFF
TRBV4-3	TRBD1	few	TRBJ2-1	TGCGCCAGCAGCGCCCGACAGGGGACCTTGAAGTTCTTC	CASSARQGTLKFF
TRBV10-3	-	-	TRBJ1-2	TGTGCCGTCGGATGGAGTCGGGATGGCTACACCTTC	CAVGWSRDGYTF
TRBV5-1	TRBD1	-	TRBJ2-7	TGCGCCAGCAGCCGAGAGGGACAGAGCTACGAGCAGTACTTC	CASSREGQSYEQYF
TRBV20-1	TRBD2	-	TRBJ2-1	TGCAGTGCTAGAGAATATCCTAGCGGTGAGCAGTTCTTC	CSAREYPSGEQFF
TRBV5-1	TRBD2	few	TRBJ2-3	TGCGCCAGCAGCCTGATAGCGGGACAAGATACGCAGTATTTT	CASSLIAGQDTQYF
TRBV29-1	-	-	TRBJ2-7	TGCAGCGTTGGGTTAGGGGACAACTACGAGCAGTACTTC	CSVGLGDNYEQYF
TRBV20-1	-	many	TRBJ2-3	TGCAGTGCTATTAGGACAAGGGGATTAGATACGCAGTATTTT	CSAIRTRGLDTQYF
TRBV19	TRBD2	many	TRBJ2-1	TGTGCCAGTAGTATCCTCCTGGTTAGCGGGAGTATGAATGAGCAGTTCTTC	CASSILLVSGSMNEQFF
TRBV7-6	TRBD2	many	TRBJ2-1	TGTGCCAGCAGCTCGGGACTAGCGGTCTCCTACAATGAGCAGTTCTTC	CASSSGLAVSYNEQFF
TRBV19	-	few	TRBJ1-5	TGTGCCAGTAGCCCTAGGACAGAAAATCAGCCCCAGCATTTT	CASSPRTENQPQHF
TRBV10-3	-	-	TRBJ1-4	TGTGCCATCAGTGAGTCAGGGTCCCCCATGGAAAAACTGTTTTTT	CAISESGSPMEKLFF
TRBV5-1	TRBD1	-	TRBJ2-3	TGCGCCAGCCGTCGCGGACAGGGGTCAGATACGCAGTATTTT	CASRRGQGSDTQYF
TRBV18	-	-	TRBJ2-7	TGTGCCAGCTCACTCTACCCTGGGGACGAGCAGTACTTC	CASSLYPGDEQYF
TRBV4-1	TRBD1	-	TRBJ2-4	TGCGCCAGCAGCCGTACAGGGGAGAAAAACATTCAGTACTTC	CASSRTGEKNIQYF
TRBV5-1	-	few	TRBJ2-3	TGCGCCAGCAGCTTGGAATTTCAGGGGCGAGATACGCAGTATTTT	CASSLEFQGRDTQYF
TRBV20-1	TRBD2	once	TRBJ2-1	TGCAGTGCTAGAGATCGGAAGACTAGCGGGAGGATTGAGCAGTTCTTC	CSARDRKTSGRIEQFF
TRBV5-1	-	-	TRBJ2-7	TGCGCCAGCAGCTTCCAAGGACAGTCGGGCGAGCAGTACTTC	CASSFQGQSGEQYF
TRBV6-5	-	-	TRBJ2-3	TGTGCCAGCAGTTACTCATTCGCAACAGGGTCAGATACGCAGTATTTT	CASSYSFATGSDTQYF
TRBV6-5	-	few	TRBJ2-1	TGTGCCAGCGGTTCGGGGTTCGGTATGAATGAGCAGTTCTTC	CASGSGFGMNEQFF
TRBV20-1	-	-	TRBJ2-3	TGCAGTGCTAGGTTCCCCACAGATACGCAGTATTTT	CSARFPTDTQYF
TRBV12-3/TRBV12-4	-	few	TRBJ2-3	TGTGCCAGCAGTTTAGAATTTCGGGCGGTTACAGATACGCAGTATTTT	CASSLEFRAVTDTQYF
TRBV12-3/TRBV12-4	TRBD2	many	TRBJ2-7	TGTGCCAGCAGCCCTAGCGGGGGGCATACCTACGAGCAGTACTTC	CASSPSGGHTYEQYF
TRBV5-6	TRBD1	few	TRBJ1-6	TGTGCCAGCAGGGCGGACAGGAGTTCACCCCTCCACTTT	CASRADRSSPLHF
TRBV7-8	-	-	TRBJ2-3	TGTGCCAGCTTCCCCGGGGGCACAGATACGCAGTATTTT	CASFPGGTDTQYF
TRBV3-1	-	few	TRBJ1-1	TGTGCCAGCAGCCAAGAGGTCCCCACTGAAGCTTTCTTT	CASSQEVPTEAFF
TRBV12-3/TRBV12-4	TRBD2	-	TRBJ2-3	TGTGCCAGCAGTTTTCTAGCGGGAGATGATACGCAGTATTTT	CASSFLAGDDTQYF
TRBV20-1	TRBD1	-	TRBJ2-1	TGCAGTGCTAGAAACAGGGGGCGGTTGAATGAGCAGTTCTTC	CSARNRGRLNEQFF
TRBV7-6	-	many	TRBJ2-5	TGTGCCAGCAGCTTAATATCCCAAGAGACCCAGTACTTC	CASSLISQETQYF
TRBV5-8	-	-	TRBJ2-7	TGTGCCAGCACCTACTCTGCCTACGAGCAGTACTTC	CASTYSAYEQYF
TRBV5-6	TRBD1	-	TRBJ2-4	TGTGCCAGCAGCTTAACAGGGGGCGTAAGAAACATTCAGTACTTC	CASSLTGGVRNIQYF
TRBV5-1	TRBD1	many	TRBJ2-7	TGCGCCAGCAGCTTCAGGACAGGGAGCGGCGAGCAGTACTTC	CASSFRTGSGEQYF
TRBV5-1	-	few	TRBJ2-7	TGCGCCAGCAGATCGAATCCAAACAGGGAAAGGGACGAGCAGTACTTC	CASRSNPNRERDEQYF
TRBV20-1	-	few	TRBJ2-7	TGCAGTGCTTTACCCGGGACCGGAGCCTACGAGCAGTACTTC	CSALPGTGAYEQYF
TRBV29-1	-	few	TRBJ2-7	TGCAGCGTTGTCCCTCCGGGACAAAGCTCCTACGAGCAGTACTTC	CSVVPPGQSSYEQYF
TRBV7-2	-	-	TRBJ1-4	TGTGCCAGCAGCTTACCGGAAACACTACCAAACTTC	CASSLPETLPNF
TRBV28	-	few	TRBJ2-2	TGTGCCAGCTCCACCGGGATGCTGGGGACCGGGGAGCTGTTTTTT	CASSTGMLGTGELFF
TRBV20-1	TRBD2	-	TRBJ2-1	TGCAGTGCTAGAGATAGCGGGAGATTTTACAATGAGCAGTTCTTC	CSARDSGRFYNEQFF
TRBV5-1	TRBD1	many	TRBJ2-2	TGCGCCAGCAGTCTCAGCCGGGACAGCAACACCGGGGAGCTGTTTTTT	CASSLSRDSNTGELFF
TRBV4-3	-	-	TRBJ2-1	TGCGCCAGCAGCCAAGGGATTCGGTTTCTAGATTACAATGAGCAGTTCTTC	CASSQGIRFLDYNEQFF
TRBV20-1	TRBD2	few	TRBJ2-4	TGCAGTGCCCTAGCGGTAGCCAAAAACATTCAGTACTTC	CSALAVAKNIQYF
TRBV9	TRBD1	-	TRBJ1-2	TGTGCCAGCAGCGAGACAGGGGGAGGCTACACCTTC	CASSETGGGYTF
TRBV12-3/TRBV12-4	TRBD2	-	TRBJ2-5	TGTGCCAGCAGGCCCGGGACTAGCGGGAGTTCCCAAGAGACCCAGTACTTC	CASRPGTSGSSQETQYF
TRBV29-1	TRBD1	many	TRBJ2-3	TGCAGCGTGATTGGGACAGGGGGCCGGAGCACAGATACGCAGTATTTT	CSVIGTGGRSTDTQYF
TRBV15	-	few	TRBJ2-1	TGTGCCACCAGCAGAGATCAATACAATGAGCAGTTCTTC	CATSRDQYNEQFF
TRBV11-1	-	-	TRBJ1-5	TGTGCCAGCAGCCCAGGGCGAGGAGGAGGGAGGGGGAATCAGCCCCAGCATTTT	CASSPGRGGGRGNQPQHF
TRBV19	-	-	TRBJ1-5	TGTGCCAGTACAACAGGGCCCTATCAGCCCCAGCATTTT	CASTTGPYQPQHF
TRBV11-2	TRBD1	-	TRBJ1-5	TGTGCCAGCAGCTTAGGCCCCCCTCTCACAGGGGCCAATCAGCCCCAGCATTTT	CASSLGPPLTGANQPQHF